This entry is about one T cell receptor (beta chain). No antigen is known for it. V lost 6 bases and J lost 4, with 16 bases in between. Germline V gene data show CDR1 as MDHEN and CDR2 as SYDVKM. This CDR3 contains 16 residues. This entry belongs to a study of blood T cells in healthy people across ages. Overall study results and limits: Researchers deemed the diversity estimates from one million T cells underestimates. It was the long-lived donors that had more naive CD4+ cells and higher diversity than aged donors. Among T cells, TCR beta diversity per million cells dropped roughly linearly as age rose.

Individuals who donated were healthy Caucasians from Russia aged about 6 to 90. The use of a sample-barcoded 5' primer and a J-beta primer mix characterized a second PCR of roughly 6 to 12 cycles. TCRdb re-called the 5' RACE reads through MiXCR, storing one row per CDR3 protein. The sample holds hundreds of thousands of distinct CDR3 sequences, around half seen once. Input material: blood. The J gene is TRBJ1-6, the V gene TRBV28; possible D gene TRBD1, 5 bases. The TCR sequence derives from a woman aged 60-75 years in good health. The CDR3 DNA sequence: TGTGCCAGCAGCGACCCCGTGACAGTTTATAATTCACCCCTCCACTTT. Amino acids: CASSDPVTVYNSPLHF.